This T cell receptor (beta chain) was documented in a study of cytomegalovirus exposure and HLA in healthy donors. Study-wide findings and caveats: TCR clusters originating in the first cohort tended to co-occur in the roughly 130 validation repertoires, according to a later analysis.

This CDR3 is built from 16 residues. Unmatched junction bases numbered 6, after V lost 3 bases and J lost 0 bases. CDR1 SGDLS and CDR2 YYNGEE come from the germline V gene. Here immunoSEQ multiplex PCR was the method, and the copy in TCRdb shows in-frame clones only, minus some. The sample carries some 230,000 clones, about 89% recorded once. On this clone: What it binds is unknown.

The source material was PBMCs. The receptor was isolated from a woman between 18 and 30 years old in good health and CMV-seronegative. J is TRBJ2-1 and V is TRBV9; 7 positions match TRBD1. The CDR3 DNA follows: TGTGCCAGCAGCGATTCAGGGGGTAGCTCCTACAATGAGCAGTTCTTC. Encoded protein: CASSDSGGSSYNEQFF.